This TCR beta chain is drawn from a study of cytomegalovirus exposure and HLA in healthy donors (dated by TCRdb to 2016 to 2017). For the wider study: An earlier analysis of approximately 640 of the donors reported about 250 Gb of sequence data and some 120 million unique TCR beta sequences from some 180 million T cells. An early release that covered roughly 600 HLA-typed donors contained approximately 290 gigabases of sequencing data and 85 million to 100 million unique TCR sequences. The genetic ancestry cluster associated with self-reported Caucasian donors included about four fifths of the 398 genotyped donors. The study was designed to test whether signatures of past pathogen exposure could be identified by cataloging public T cell receptors. The study profiled the T cell repertoires of 500 to 800 subjects by immunosequencing and related them to cytomegalovirus serostatus. Along with the approximately 700-subject first cohort, a separate validation cohort of roughly 110 different subjects was used. To predict cytomegalovirus infection status, the study combined high-throughput TCR immunosequencing, statistical association of individual TCRs with disease status, and machine learning. A later analysis re-analyzed previously published TCR beta repertoires from 600 to 850 donors and added high-resolution HLA genotyping to study TCR occurrence patterns. Rather than using new phenotypic data, the later analysis identified candidate immune exposures from TCR beta sequences and from how often those sequences occurred across donors. An earlier analysis of roughly 600 of the donors used high-throughput TCR beta sequencing to judge whether each TCR beta V gene segment behaved as functional or pseudogenic. Donor age, sex, ethnicity and CMV serostatus were collected together with the repertoire data. Genome-wide SNP genotypes for about three fifths of the roughly 670 donors were used in a later genetic analysis, which treated that subset as a discovery cohort. Every repertoire in the discovery cohort had been generated on one and the same sequencing platform. Class I and class II HLA loci were covered by the typing at four-digit resolution. The number of typed donors differed by locus: roughly 620-640 for A, B, C, DRB1 and DQB1; 522 for DQA1; over 600 for DPA1; and roughly 450 for DPB1. Roughly five DR-DQ haplotypes were handled as single units for association and clustering because linkage in the cohort was strong. On average, about 240,000 unique TCR beta nucleotide sequences were sequenced per donor among 398 genotyped donors of the cohort, with around 19% of those sequences being non-productive.

Taken from the germline V gene (reference sequence), the CDR1 and CDR2 loops are SGHAT and FQDESV. The junction carries 8 bases between V and J, which are trimmed by 5 bases and 0 bases respectively. The CDR3 sequence holds 14 residues, the cysteine and phenylalanine included. Only the CDR3 region is kept as DNA, spanning 42 bases read in frame from base 1. On the study overall, not on this receptor specifically: Specific HLA alleles were associated with roughly 16,000 TCR beta sequences at a false discovery rate of 0.05 in a later analysis. When HLA alleles, especially DR and DQ, strongly co-occurred, attributing TCR associations to individual alleles was difficult. In a later analysis, several top co-occurrence clusters were reported to appear linked to parvovirus B19, influenza, CMV and Epstein-Barr virus. Most CMV-associated TCR beta chains appeared to be HLA-restricted in a later analysis, and the HLA associations seemed to be driven largely by CMV exposure. Roughly uniform sequencing depth across donors was assumed in presence/absence analyses, although this assumption may not hold. The cohort was sequenced for TCR beta chains only, and without alpha or paired-chain data the features that could be detected were limited. For the cohort, immune exposure information was limited to CMV serostatus. A later genetic analysis associated a missense DCLRE1C variant with V-gene and J-gene trimming of TCR beta chains, and an independent cohort replicated the association. The study gave a list of more than 150 TCR beta chains associated with cytomegalovirus. The sequencing pipeline was judged likely to have produced a cluster of highly shared sequence variants as a technical artifact. In vitro tests confirmed that three of the cytomegalovirus-associated TCR beta chains recognize cytomegalovirus antigens. The classifier was reported to diagnose cytomegalovirus status with high specificity and sensitivity in both the original and validation cohorts. HLA typing was unavailable for some donors at each locus, so association tests used only the typed subset. In a later analysis, the rate of TCR association differed among HLA loci, with DRB1 alleles having the most associated TCRs and HLA-C alleles having the fewest. Some IMGT-functional V segments, including TRBV6-2 and TRBV6-3, could not be told apart with the 87-base-pair reads, so those segments were excluded. Across donors, most TCR sequences were observed very rarely, whereas some public TCRs were present in many individuals. Compared with equally common non-associated chains, HLA-associated TCR beta chains in a later analysis were more clonally expanded and had lower generation probabilities. Because counts were too low, more than 15 rarely observed V segments, including chromosome 9 orphons, were excluded from the earlier analysis of about 500 of the donors. An earlier analysis of approximately 600 of the donors showed that most TCR beta V segments appeared in productive rearrangements either about 87% or about 30% of the time, which broadly matched IMGT annotations. According to the authors, the approach could potentially be generalized to other disease states and immunological phenotypes. A further reported finding was that TCR beta sequences accurately predicted the HLA-A and HLA-B alleles for most subjects in the first cohort. Linkage disequilibrium might explain the correlated functional status among segregating V segments, but an unknown experimental factor could not be ruled out. A later genetic analysis reported fewer N-insertions in productive TCRs among donors in an Asian-associated ancestry cluster than the roughly 620-donor mean.

In total, approximately 700 healthy bone marrow donors made up the cohort. Cohort members were all nominally healthy when sampled, although unrecorded immune exposures were likely present. The donor was CMV seropositive and was included in the group of 250 to 350 seropositive cohort members. Each donor provided a peripheral blood sample, and peripheral blood mononuclear cells were used for TCR beta sequencing. Genomic DNA was extracted from the blood cell samples with the Qiagen DNeasy Blood Extraction Kit. Libraries were made using the immunoSEQ multiplex PCR assay. For the multiplex PCR, a mixture combining 60 forward primers for TCR Vbeta segments and 13 reverse primers for TCR Jbeta segments was used. Amplification of the CDR3 region of rearranged TCR beta genes was performed with a multiplex PCR assay on genomic DNA. Amplified TCR beta libraries were sequenced as 87-base-pair reads on the Illumina HiSeq System. The study's own analysis went as follows. Across the roughly 700 repertoires, a later analysis counted approximately 83 million unique TCR beta chains, about 10 million of which were shared by at least two donors. Raw reads were error-corrected and collapsed into unique sequences with a nearest-neighbor algorithm that merged closely related sequences to remove PCR and sequencing errors. To assign V, D and J gene segments, CDR3 sequences were aligned to IMGT reference sequences. For a sequence to be retained, at least a six-nucleotide match to both a V gene segment and a J gene segment was required. A rearrangement counted as productive if the CDR3 had no stop codons and remained in frame with V and J, and every other rearrangement counted as non-productive. CDR3 was defined by IMGT convention, running from the second conserved V-encoded cysteine to the conserved J-encoded phenylalanine. In an earlier analysis of 500 to 650 of the donors, sequences lacking an unambiguous match to a single V gene segment were excluded. An earlier analysis of about 600 of the donors called V segments functional above 56.7% productive rearrangements and segregating when the between-donor standard deviation exceeded 5%. To diagnose cytomegalovirus status from the catalog of TCR beta chain sequences, a statistical classification framework was built. V and J gene assignment, in a later analysis, came from comparing TCR nucleotide sequences with IMGT/GENE-DB human TR gene sequences. In a later analysis, CDR3 sequences and most-parsimonious VDJ recombination scenarios were assigned using the TCRdist pipeline. A later analysis defined each TCR beta chain by its CDR3 amino acid sequence plus V-gene family, and excluded reads lacking a unique V-gene family. To address suspected cross-contamination and a sequencing artifact, a later analysis removed under 600 highly shared, low-generation-probability nucleotide sequences. In a later analysis, a clonal expansion index for each public chain was calculated from normalized within-repertoire ranks of inferred template counts. In a later analysis, generation probabilities were computed with a VDJ recombination model fitted to out-of-frame rearrangements, and the resulting probabilities were checked against IGoR. Hypergeometric tests were used in a later analysis to score TCR-TCR, TCR-HLA and TCR-CMV co-occurrence, with a repertoire-size bias correction applied to the TCR pairs. A later analysis estimated false discovery rates by permuting HLA or CMV assignments 20 times. A later analysis grouped co-occurring TCRs with DBSCAN, adding TCRdist sequence similarity when clustering within HLA-allele-positive subsets. Repertoires with fewer than 30,000 or more than 120,000 public chains, plus five repertoires with anomalous nucleotide sharing, were excluded from co-occurrence clustering. TCRdb took over this immuneACCESS table, retaining in-frame rearrangements with V and J assigned. Such tables are incomplete; in checked studies, under half of the missing clones stem from an unresolved V gene, and the remainder is unexplained. From that table come the V and J calls and clone size; the DNA was used to work out D and trimming. Counted in this sample were about 160,000 clones; roughly 77% of them appeared once. 1% of the sample goes to the ten largest clones.

In regard to this clone: Its antigen remains undetermined. Within one base of it there is no much larger clone, and no base qualities were kept.

The TCR was taken from a woman aged 45-65 years in good health and CMV-seropositive. The sample comprised PBMCs. This receptor chain uses TRBV11-1 and TRBJ2-1; the D region possibly corresponds to TRBD2 (5 bases align). The bases are TGTGCCAGCAGCCGAGGGAGCTCCTACAATGAGCAGTTCTTC. This codes for CASSRGSSYNEQFF.